This T cell receptor (beta chain) was observed in a study of T cell repertoires in cytomegalovirus infection. Turning to the study itself: In public TCR beta signatures, there were indications of both CMV infection and matching HLA type.

CDR1 and CDR2 from the germline V gene are SGHTS and YDEGEE. This CDR3 region has 18 residues. V was cut by 0 bases and J by 2 bases, with 18 bases left in between. TCRdb analysed the reads with MiXCR anew, one entry per CDR3 protein. The profile shows fewer than 700,000 distinct CDR3 sequences, approximately 25% of them singletons. Many counts were recorded for this clonotype. This chain links TRBV5-8 with TRBJ2-1; a weak D match, TRBD1 (5 bases). Sequencing was carried out using CD8+ T cells from PBMCs. The source is a human donor in good health (CMV status not recorded). Some clones in this sample may be carry-over from other donors' samples. For the CDR3, the DNA is TGTGCCAGCAGCTTGGTAGGGGTAGACTTTGAGCCCTACAATGAGCAGTTCTTC. Translating it yields CASSLVGVDFEPYNEQFF.